A selection of T cell receptor beta chains follows, all from one sample in a study of blood T cell repertoires in COVID-19. Produced via immunoSEQ multiplex PCR; TCRdb's table is partial and in-frame only. This sample has fewer than 250,000 clones; roughly four fifths occur once, and the top ten carry about 4.8%. Sequencing input: peripheral blood. Every receptor here comes from a woman aged 70-85 years with acute or convalescent COVID-19. Each CDR3 is given with its conserved first and last residue. D genes are given only for firm matches. Clone size is stated in some rows and not others, as once, few, many or a class when expanded.

TRBD1	-	TRBV14	TRBJ1-2	TGTGCCAGCAGCCACTTCCAGGGGGGAGCTGGCTACACCTTC	CASSHFQGGAGYTF
-	-	TRBV9	TRBJ1-2	TGTGCCAGCAGCGTAGGTTCGACAGATAACTATGGCTACACCTTC	CASSVGSTDNYGYTF
-	-	TRBV19	TRBJ2-7	TGTGCCAGTAAGGTCAGGGGAGGGTACGAGCAGTACTTC	CASKVRGGYEQYF
TRBD2	-	TRBV6-5	TRBJ2-1	TGTGCCAGCATCTATGCCGGGGGGTCCTACAATGAGCAGTTCTTC	CASIYAGGSYNEQFF
TRBD1	-	TRBV9	TRBJ2-3	TGTGCCAGCAGCGTACGAGGGGGCATGGCAGATACGCAGTATTTT	CASSVRGGMADTQYF
TRBD1	-	TRBV15	TRBJ1-5	TGTGCCACCCGACAGGGGAATCAGCCCCAGCATTTT	CATRQGNQPQHF
-	few	TRBV5-1	TRBJ1-3	TGCGCCAGCAGCGAGTTTTCCTCTGGAAACACCATATATTTT	CASSEFSSGNTIYF
-	-	TRBV5-4	TRBJ2-2	TGTGCCAGCAGCCCTCGGGCCCCCGGAGGCACCGGGGAGCTGTTTTTT	CASSPRAPGGTGELFF
TRBD2	-	TRBV24-1	TRBJ2-1	TGTGCCACCAGTGATGCGGGGGGTCTCTCCTACAATGAGCAGTTCTTC	CATSDAGGLSYNEQFF
TRBD1	-	TRBV6-6	TRBJ1-5	TGTGCCAGCCAGAGGGGGCTTGGGCAGCCCCAGCATTTT	CASQRGLGQPQHF
-	once	TRBV2	TRBJ2-3	TGTGCCAGCAGTGGGGGCCAGGTTTGGACAGATACGCAGTATTTT	CASSGGQVWTDTQYF
-	-	TRBV7-9	TRBJ1-2	TGTGCCAGCAGCTTAGTAGGGGCCTATGGCTACACCTTC	CASSLVGAYGYTF
-	once	TRBV7-8	TRBJ1-2	TGTGCCAGCAGCTCGAGAGGGTTAGGGTATGGCTACACCTTC	CASSSRGLGYGYTF
-	-	TRBV18	TRBJ2-7	TGTGCCAGCTCACCCCGACAGAGCGACTTCTCCGAGCAGTACTTC	CASSPRQSDFSEQYF
TRBD1	-	TRBV29-1	TRBJ1-6	TGCAGCGCTGGGACAGGGGATTCACCCCTCCACTTT	CSAGTGDSPLHF
TRBD1	-	TRBV7-9	TRBJ1-2	TGTGCCAGCAGCTTAACAGGGGGCCCACTTGGAGGCTACACCTTC	CASSLTGGPLGGYTF
TRBD1	-	TRBV6-2/TRBV6-3	TRBJ2-2	TGTGCCAGCAGTCGACAGGGAGAGAGCACCGGGGAGCTGTTTTTT	CASSRQGESTGELFF
TRBD1	few	TRBV6-5	TRBJ1-1	TGTGCCAGCAGGTCTAGGACAGGGGACACTGAAGCTTTCTTT	CASRSRTGDTEAFF
TRBD1	-	TRBV27	TRBJ1-2	TGTGCCAGCAGTCCTAGGACAGGAACCTATGGCTACACCTTC	CASSPRTGTYGYTF
TRBD1	-	TRBV11-2	TRBJ1-2	TGTGCCAGCAGCTCTCAGGGGGCTGGCTACACCTTC	CASSSQGAGYTF
TRBD1	-	TRBV18	TRBJ2-7	TGTGCCAGCTCACCTGCCGGACAGGGGCCCTACGAGCAGTACTTC	CASSPAGQGPYEQYF
TRBD2	-	TRBV7-6	TRBJ2-3	TGTGCCAGCAGCTTAATAGCGGGGGGAACCGATACGCAGTATTTT	CASSLIAGGTDTQYF
-	-	TRBV5-4	TRBJ2-2	TGTGCCAGCAGCTTGGGTCCACAGGGTGCCGGGGAGCTGTTTTTT	CASSLGPQGAGELFF
-	-	TRBV4-1	TRBJ1-2	TGCGCCAGCAGCCAAGAAACCGTCACAGGGAACTATGGCTACACCTTC	CASSQETVTGNYGYTF
TRBD2	-	TRBV6-2/TRBV6-3	TRBJ2-3	TGTGCCAGCAGTTACACTAGCGGGGGGATCACAGATACGCAGTATTTT	CASSYTSGGITDTQYF
-	-	TRBV5-8	TRBJ1-1	TGTGCCAGCAGCTTGGAGCGGATGAACACTGAAGCTTTCTTT	CASSLERMNTEAFF